A selection of T cell receptor beta chains follows, all from one sample in a study of cytomegalovirus exposure and HLA in healthy donors. Using immunoSEQ multiplex PCR, the repertoire was profiled, and TCRdb retains in-frame clones only, with some absent. The listing records approximately 110,000 clones. Material: PBMCs. Source of these receptors: a man aged 35 to 55 in good health and CMV-seronegative. CDR3s include the opening cysteine and the closing phenylalanine or tryptophan. A D gene is named only where the DNA matches it firmly.

TRBV7-2,TRBJ2-7,16,TRBD1,CASSSPGTGYPYEQYF,TGTGCCAGCAGCTCCCCCGGGACAGGGTACCCCTACGAGCAGTACTTC
TRBV4-3,TRBJ2-2,13,NA,CASSLRHTGELFF,TGCGCCAGCAGCCTCAGGCACACCGGGGAGCTGTTTTTT
TRBV2,TRBJ1-5,15,TRBD1,CASRGGTGGGQPQHF,TGTGCCAGCAGAGGGGGGACAGGGGGCGGTCAGCCCCAGCATTTT
TRBV6-1,TRBJ1-5,17,NA,CASSERPGGGGNQPQHF,TGTGCCAGCAGTGAAAGGCCCGGAGGGGGGGGCAATCAGCCCCAGCATTTT
TRBV2,TRBJ1-2,17,NA,CASSGLEDIRDSYGYTF,TGTGCCAGCAGTGGCCTAGAGGACATCCGGGACTCATATGGCTACACCTTC
TRBV5-1,TRBJ1-3,15,TRBD1,CASSTGEYSGNTIYF,TGCGCCAGCAGCACAGGGGAATACTCTGGAAACACCATATATTTT
TRBV29-1,TRBJ2-6,17,TRBD1,CSVRKGDRGAGANVLTF,TGCAGCGTTCGGAAGGGGGACAGGGGGGCTGGGGCCAACGTCCTGACTTTC
TRBV4-3,TRBJ1-5,15,NA,CASSQESGMYQPQHF,TGCGCCAGCAGCCAAGAATCGGGAATGTACCAGCCCCAGCATTTT
TRBV30,TRBJ2-1,13,TRBD1,CAWRDRVYNEQFF,TGTGCCTGGAGGGACAGGGTTTACAATGAGCAGTTCTTC
TRBV7-6,TRBJ1-5,15,NA,CASSSRASDNQPQHF,TGTGCCAGCAGCTCCAGGGCGAGTGACAATCAGCCCCAGCATTTT
TRBV28,TRBJ2-5,13,NA,CASSAYSTETQYF,TGTGCCAGCTCTGCGTACAGCACAGAGACCCAGTACTTC
TRBV7-3,TRBJ2-1,15,NA,CASSGAESSYNEQFF,TGTGCCAGCAGCGGAGCGGAGAGCTCCTACAATGAGCAGTTCTTC
TRBV11-1,TRBJ2-3,16,TRBD2,CASSPGTSGSWDTQYF,TGTGCCAGCAGCCCTGGGACTAGCGGGAGTTGGGATACGCAGTATTTT
TRBV7-2,TRBJ2-2,14,NA,CASSLDLVTGELFF,TGTGCCAGCAGCTTAGACCTAGTCACCGGGGAGCTGTTTTTT
TRBV29-1,TRBJ1-1,12,NA,CSVDDLDTEAFF,TGCAGCGTTGATGACCTAGACACTGAAGCTTTCTTT
TRBV11-2,TRBJ2-7,14,NA,CASSLPGSAYEQYF,TGTGCCAGCAGCCTGCCAGGTTCCGCCTACGAGCAGTACTTC
TRBV2,TRBJ2-1,11,NA,CASSVAHEQFF,TGTGCCAGCAGTGTCGCGCATGAGCAGTTCTTC
TRBV5-6,TRBJ2-1,18,TRBD2,CASSLKLAGVVRGNEQFF,TGTGCCAGCAGCTTGAAACTAGCGGGAGTAGTCCGCGGCAATGAGCAGTTCTTC
TRBV7-8,TRBJ2-3,17,NA,CASFTDSYSTSTDTQYF,TGTGCCAGCTTTACAGACAGCTATTCTACTAGCACAGATACGCAGTATTTT
TRBV27,TRBJ2-1,15,TRBD2,CASSPSGSSYNEQFF,TGTGCCAGCAGCCCTAGCGGGAGCTCCTACAATGAGCAGTTCTTC
TRBV28,TRBJ2-7,16,TRBD2,CASSPLGLAEISEQYF,TGTGCCAGCAGTCCCCTAGGTCTAGCGGAGATATCCGAGCAGTACTTC